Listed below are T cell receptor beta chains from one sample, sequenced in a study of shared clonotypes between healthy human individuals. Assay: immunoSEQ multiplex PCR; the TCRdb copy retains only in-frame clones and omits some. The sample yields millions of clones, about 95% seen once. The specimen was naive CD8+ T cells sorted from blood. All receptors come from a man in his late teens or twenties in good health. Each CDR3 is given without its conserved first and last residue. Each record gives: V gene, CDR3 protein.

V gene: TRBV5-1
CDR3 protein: ASSSLPGQQETQY

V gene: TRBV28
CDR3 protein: ASSLRTSGIQETQY

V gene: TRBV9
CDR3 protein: ASSVGAIRDRAPAWETQY

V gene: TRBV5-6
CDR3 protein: ASSLWGLAYEQY

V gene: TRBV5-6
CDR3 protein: ASTMGGRYEQY

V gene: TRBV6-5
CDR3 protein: ASSYETGGVDTQY

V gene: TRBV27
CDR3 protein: ASSFGANHEAF

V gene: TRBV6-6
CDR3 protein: ASCGDNQPQH

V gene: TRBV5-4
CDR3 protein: ASSSGTAYEAF

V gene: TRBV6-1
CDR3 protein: ASLGQVSYEQY

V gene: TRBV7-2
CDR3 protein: ASSFRPSGREAKNIQY

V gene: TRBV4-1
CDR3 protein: ASSHPEPGRANEQY

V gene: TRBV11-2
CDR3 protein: ASSLMSPRSNTYNEQF

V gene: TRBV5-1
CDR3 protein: ASSLGPTEQY

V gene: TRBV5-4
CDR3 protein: ASSLAGTGAYEQY

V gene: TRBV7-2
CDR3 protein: ASSVGATGAYGYT

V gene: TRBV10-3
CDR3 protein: AISENDNYGYT